These 21 T cell receptor beta chains were all obtained from the same sample, sequenced in a study of Graves' ophthalmopathy and Graves' hyperthyroidism. Investigators amplified TCR beta CDR3 regions from RNA transcripts. First-round RT-PCR used HTBI primers; second-round multiplex PCR followed. Using its own MiXCR run on the multiplex PCR reads, TCRdb lists one record per CDR3 protein. Of approximately 210,000 distinct CDR3 sequences in the sample, 20% to 25% were seen once. Sequenced input: peripheral blood. These TCRs come from a woman aged 50 to 60 with Graves' ophthalmopathy.

This clonotype was seen ten or more times. CDR3 loop: CASSETGSRAEAFF. DNA of the CDR3: TGTGCCAGCAGTGAAACAGGGTCGAGGGCTGAAGCTTTCTTT. The V gene is TRBV2, the J gene TRBJ1-1, with D perhaps TRBD1 (6 bases). V lost 2 bases and J lost 6, with 13 bases in between. The CDR3 totals 14 residues. CDR1 and CDR2 from the germline V gene are SNHLY and FYNNEI.

This clonotype was picked up many times. This sequence may be a read error, since a much larger clone differs from it by one base. DNA of the CDR3: TGTGCCAGCGGGTCGAACAGGGGAAGGGGCCACACCTTC. It is translated as CASGSNRGRGHTF. The V and J genes are TRBV7-3 and TRBJ1-2, with 7 bases aligning to TRBD1. This CDR3 contains 13 residues. The junction had 15 bases not matched to a gene; V was cut back by 8 bases and J by 12 bases. Germline V gives CDR1 SGHTA, CDR2 FQGTGA.

This clonotype was observed many times. The chain combines TRBV6-5 with TRBJ2-7; D unresolved. Germline lookup yields CDR1 MNHEY and CDR2 SVGAGI. The V end was cut by 6 bases, the J end by 2 bases, with 17 bases between. The CDR3 covers 15 residues. The CDR3 loop reads CASSALILGTYEQYF. CDR3 nucleotides: TGTGCCAGCAGCGCACTCATACTGGGGACCTACGAGCAGTACTTC.

The table lists this clonotype with many counts. The chain joins TRBV27 to TRBJ2-7; 13 positions agree with TRBD2. The V and J ends lost 6 bases and 6 bases, in that order; junction bases with no gene match: 5. Germline V lookup: CDR1 MNHEY, CDR2 SMNVEV (reference sequence). The CDR3 has 14 residues. CDR3 nucleotides: TGTGCCAGCAGGGGACTAGCGGGATTCTCCGAGCAGTACTTC. It translates to CASRGLAGFSEQYF.

This rearrangement joins TRBV5-1 to TRBJ2-7; D is uncertain. The germline gives CDR1 SGHRS, CDR2 YFSETQ. Trimming stripped 4 bases from V and 4 bases from J, with 12 bases between. The CDR3 is 13 amino acids. This CDR3 is CASSPRPTYEQYF. In nucleotides, the CDR3 is TGCGCCAGCAGCCCCCGACCGACGTACGAGCAGTACTTC.

This clonotype was detected many times. This rearrangement joins TRBV19 to TRBJ1-1; D remains ambiguous. CDR3 size: 13 residues. Germline-derived CDR1 and CDR2 are LNHDA and SQIVND (reference sequence). The germline V and J ends were trimmed by 2 bases and 4 bases, with 8 bases remaining between them. CDR3 in DNA: TGTGCCAGTAGTATACGAGATGGCACTGAAGCTTTCTTT. Translation: CASSIRDGTEAFF.

This clonotype was seen once. The rearrangement joins TRBV12-3 or TRBV12-4 to TRBJ2-5; the match to TRBD1 covers 7 bases. Trimming removed 5 bases from V and 2 bases from J; junction bases left unmatched: 8. The CDR3 contains 15 residues. DNA for the CDR3: TGTGCCAGCAGTACGACAGGGATCCGACAAGAGACCCAGTACTTC. It is translated as CASSTTGIRQETQYF.

This clonotype was seen many times. The J gene is TRBJ2-5, the V gene TRBV2; D gene ambiguous. The CDR3 runs 12 residues. Germline CDR1 and CDR2: SNHLY and FYNNEI. The V and J ends lost 6 bases and 4 bases respectively, with 9 bases between them. The CDR3 sequence is CASRGLPETQYF. In DNA form, the CDR3 reads TGTGCCAGCAGAGGGCTCCCAGAGACCCAGTACTTC.

This clonotype has a count of ten or more. The chain couples TRBV6-4 to TRBJ1-1, with TRBD1 as a possible D gene (5 bases). Germline assignment: CDR1 MRHNA and CDR2 SNTAGT. The CDR3 is 14 residues long. Deletions cut 8 bases from V and 0 bases from J, with 13 bases between. CDR3 DNA sequence: TGTGCCAGCTCCGAGGGGAGTATGAACACTGAAGCTTTCTTT. Its protein is CASSEGSMNTEAFF.

In this sample, this clonotype turned up a few times. V usage is TRBV11-2 and J usage is TRBJ2-3, with 8 bases identical to TRBD1. V lost 1 base and J lost 2; bases outside the gene matches: 5. Germline CDR1 and CDR2: SGHAT and FQNNGV. CDR3 length: 16 amino acids. Here the CDR3 reads CASSLVTGGFTDTQYF. CDR3 DNA sequence: TGTGCCAGCAGCTTAGTTACAGGGGGTTTCACAGATACGCAGTATTTT.

This chain joins TRBV12-3 or TRBV12-4 and TRBJ2-4; tentatively, D is TRBD2 (6 bases). The CDR3 runs to 14 residues. V was pared by 5 bases and J by 5 bases, with 13 bases between. The CDR3 loop is CASSRGSGQNIQYF. CDR3 in DNA: TGTGCCAGCAGTCGGGGGTCGGGCCAAAACATTCAGTACTTC.

In this sample, this clonotype turned up a few times. The chain joins TRBV4-2 to TRBJ2-7, with 9 positions matching TRBD1. J was trimmed by 2 bases and V by 4 bases; bases with no gene match: 9. Germline assignment: CDR1 LGHNA and CDR2 YNFKEQ. This CDR3 contains 16 residues. CDR3 amino acids: CASSPFMTGGAYEQYF. The CDR3 DNA follows: TGTGCCAGCAGCCCGTTCATGACAGGGGGAGCCTACGAGCAGTACTTC.

This clonotype was detected many times. The rearrangement joins TRBV6-5 to TRBJ2-7; D is perhaps TRBD2 (6 bases). The CDR3 contains 13 residues. Between the trimmed V and J ends, which lost 8 bases and 0 bases, there was a span of 11 bases. Germline lookup yields CDR1 MNHEY and CDR2 SVGAGI. In DNA form, the CDR3 reads TGTGCCAGCTTTAGCGGTTACTCCTACGAGCAGTACTTC. Residues: CASFSGYSYEQYF.

J is TRBJ2-5 and V is TRBV12-3 or TRBV12-4, with a possible D match to TRBD2 (6 bases). The CDR3 covers 15 residues. The V end was cut by 6 bases, the J end by 5 bases, with 19 bases between. CDR3 in DNA: TGTGCCAGCAGACCCTCCGGGAGCCCCGGGGAGACCCAGTACTTC. It yields the protein CASRPSGSPGETQYF.

This clonotype was recorded many times. A much bigger clone sits one base away, suggesting this may be a read error. V usage is TRBV15 and J usage is TRBJ2-7; tentative D call: TRBD1 (5 bases). The CDR3 extends over 16 amino acids. Germline V gives CDR1 LNHNV, CDR2 YYDKDF (reference sequence). V shed 3 bases and J shed 2 bases, with 17 bases lying between them. CDR3 coding DNA: TGTGCCACCAGCAGTGCTGGGGCAAGGGGAACCTACGAGCAGTACTTC. Translating gives CATSSAGARGTYEQYF.

This clonotype was observed a handful of times. V usage is TRBV5-1 and J usage is TRBJ2-2, with D possibly matching TRBD1 (5 bases). The V gene's germline CDR1 is SGHRS and CDR2 YFSETQ. The CDR3 consists of 14 residues. V was pared by 7 bases and J by 1 base, with 11 bases between. CDR3 residues: CASSQDKNTGELFF. The CDR3 coding sequence is TGCGCCAGCTCCCAGGACAAGAACACCGGGGAGCTGTTTTTT. The full variable domain, its missing parts supplied by reference TRBV5-1 and TRBJ2-2, is KAGVTQTPRYLIKTRGQQVTLSCSPISGHRSVSWYQQTPGQGLQFLFEYFSETQRNKGNFPGRFSGRQFSNSRSEMNVSTLELGDSALYLCASSQDKNTGELFFGEGSRLTVL.

Many counts were recorded for this clonotype. The chain links TRBV6-1 to TRBJ2-5; 10 bases are a match to TRBD2. Germline assignment: CDR1 MNHNS and CDR2 SASEGT. The length of the CDR3 is 14 residues. V was clipped by 8 bases and J by 3 bases; unmatched bases: 6. CDR3 amino acids: CASLGLAAKETQYF. The CDR3 DNA is TGTGCCAGCCTTGGACTAGCGGCAAAAGAGACCCAGTACTTC.

The J gene is TRBJ2-5, the V gene TRBV27, with 8 bases that match TRBD1. Trimming cost V 4 bases and J 4 bases; bases outside gene matches: 8. Germline CDR1 and CDR2: MNHEY and SMNVEV (reference sequence). The CDR3 length is 15 residues. The CDR3 DNA follows: TGTGCCAGCAGTTATACCGGGACAGGCGGAGAGACCCAGTACTTC. Its protein is CASSYTGTGGETQYF.

This clonotype was picked up many times. The V and J genes are TRBV10-3 and TRBJ2-7; the D gene is possibly TRBD2 (7 bases). This CDR3 comprises 14 residues. Looked up from germline, CDR1 is ENHRY and CDR2 is SYGVKD. The germline V and J ends were trimmed by 6 bases and 2 bases, with 14 bases remaining between them. The chain's CDR3 is CAIRDGGRPYEQYF. DNA for the CDR3: TGTGCCATCAGGGACGGGGGGCGCCCCTACGAGCAGTACTTC.

This clonotype showed up many times. Sequence at one end of the junction differs from germline and may be a read error. The CDR3 protein is CASSRRDSNSPPHF. The CDR3 DNA reads TGCGCCAGCAGCCGCCGGGACAGTAATTCACCCCCCCACTTT. This chain connects TRBV5-1 to TRBJ1-6, with 7 bases aligning to TRBD1. The CDR3 is 14 residues long. The germline CDR1 and CDR2 sequences are SGHRS and YFSETQ.

The J gene is TRBJ2-7, the V gene TRBV5-1; D is possibly TRBD1 (5 bases). This CDR3 contains 12 residues. The germline V gene has CDR1 SGHRS and CDR2 YFSETQ. V dropped 2 bases and J dropped 9 bases, with 12 bases sitting between them. CDR3 loop: CASSFWGGGQYF. The CDR3, as DNA: TGCGCCAGCAGCTTCTGGGGCGGCGGGCAGTACTTC.